These T cell receptor beta chains were read from a single sample in a study of T cell responses to AZD1222 COVID-19 vaccine. Using immunoSEQ multiplex PCR, the repertoire was profiled, and TCRdb retains in-frame clones only, with some absent. The table lists tens of thousands of clones, around 81% of them singletons. This specimen was peripheral blood, taken on day 0 of AZD1222 vaccination. Receptor source: an adult in good health. CDR3s include the opening cysteine and the closing phenylalanine or tryptophan. Each record gives: V gene, J gene, clone size, D gene, CDR3 protein, CDR3 DNA. D genes are given only for firm matches. Only part of the rows carry a size: once, few, many, or a class if the clone is expanded.

TRBV5-4	TRBJ2-3	NA	TRBD2	CASSPGTSGTSTDTQYF	TGTGCCAGCAGTCCCGGGACTAGCGGGACTAGCACAGATACGCAGTATTTT
TRBV28	TRBJ2-4	NA	NA	CASSFGGAKNIQYF	TGTGCCAGCAGTTTTGGGGGGGCCAAAAACATTCAGTACTTC
TRBV11-3	TRBJ2-1	NA	TRBD2	CASSLSGVSSYNEQFF	TGTGCCAGCAGCCTTAGCGGGGTTAGCTCCTACAATGAGCAGTTCTTC
TRBV5-4	TRBJ2-5	NA	TRBD2	CASSPSGGETQYF	TGTGCCAGCAGCCCCAGCGGGGGTGAGACCCAGTACTTC
TRBV7-8	TRBJ2-5	NA	NA	CASSQGGAQYF	TGTGCCAGCAGCCAAGGCGGGGCCCAGTACTTC
TRBV6-5	TRBJ2-3	NA	NA	CASSRPSPDTQYF	TGTGCCAGCAGCCGACCCTCCCCCGATACGCAGTATTTT
TRBV10-2	TRBJ2-7	once	NA	CASSGSSYEQYF	TGCGCCAGCAGTGGGAGCTCCTACGAGCAGTACTTC
TRBV6-2/TRBV6-3	TRBJ2-7	NA	TRBD1	CASSGTGQPYYEQYF	TGTGCCAGCAGTGGGACGGGACAGCCTTACTACGAGCAGTACTTC
TRBV9	TRBJ2-2	NA	TRBD1	CASSGTGDTGELFF	TGTGCCAGCAGCGGGACAGGGGACACCGGGGAGCTGTTTTTT
TRBV14	TRBJ1-4	NA	NA	CASSQEGLRLFF	TGTGCCAGCAGCCAAGAAGGCCTTCGTCTGTTTTTT
TRBV5-1	TRBJ2-1	NA	NA	CASSEADLSYNEQFF	TGCGCCAGCAGCGAAGCGGATCTCTCCTACAATGAGCAGTTCTTC
TRBV11-1	TRBJ2-2	NA	TRBD1	CASSFPGTGYTGELFF	TGTGCCAGCAGCTTCCCCGGGACAGGGTACACCGGGGAGCTGTTTTTT
TRBV6-5	TRBJ2-7	once	NA	CASSTAGEQYF	TGTGCCAGCAGCACTGCAGGGGAGCAGTACTTC
TRBV5-5	TRBJ1-1	NA	NA	CASSSYSRRENTEAFF	TGTGCCAGCAGCTCTTATTCCAGACGGGAGAACACTGAAGCTTTCTTT
TRBV18	TRBJ1-4	NA	NA	CASSPPGATNEKLFF	TGTGCCAGCTCACCTCCAGGGGCAACTAATGAAAAACTGTTTTTT
TRBV28	TRBJ1-5	NA	NA	CASTLRAGQPQHF	TGTGCCAGCACCCTAAGGGCTGGGCAGCCCCAGCATTTT
TRBV6-5	TRBJ2-2	NA	TRBD1	CASSSLQGAGELFF	TGTGCCAGCAGTTCCCTACAGGGGGCCGGGGAGCTGTTTTTT
TRBV6-4	TRBJ1-5	NA	TRBD1	CASSVVGQGFHQPQHF	TGTGCCAGCAGTGTCGTAGGACAGGGGTTCCATCAGCCCCAGCATTTT
TRBV27	TRBJ2-7	NA	TRBD1	CASSSTGGEQYF	TGTGCCAGCAGTTCCACAGGGGGCGAGCAGTACTTC
TRBV30	TRBJ1-1	NA	NA	CAWSTPSGMNTEAFF	TGTGCCTGGAGTACTCCAAGTGGAATGAACACTGAAGCTTTCTTT
TRBV19	TRBJ1-1	NA	NA	CASKGGETEAFF	TGTGCCAGTAAAGGGGGGGAGACTGAAGCTTTCTTT
TRBV3-1/TRBV3-2	TRBJ2-2	NA	NA	CASSRAGGELFF	TGTGCCAGCAGCCGCGCGGGCGGGGAGCTGTTTTTT
TRBV30	TRBJ2-3	NA	NA	CAWSEGGGTDTQYF	TGTGCCTGGAGTGAGGGGGGGGGCACAGATACGCAGTATTTT
TRBV12-3/TRBV12-4	TRBJ1-1	NA	NA	CASGREGLSFF	TGTGCCAGCGGACGGGAGGGTTTATCTTTCTTT
TRBV7-6	TRBJ1-1	NA	NA	CASSLGASGDVRTEAFF	TGTGCCAGCAGCTTAGGGGCGTCAGGAGACGTGAGAACTGAAGCTTTCTTT
TRBV6-1	TRBJ1-2	NA	NA	CASSERFGGTF	TGTGCCAGCAGTGAGAGGTTCGGGGGCACCTTC
TRBV5-4	TRBJ2-1	NA	NA	CASSPKWDNEQFF	TGTGCCAGCAGCCCGAAATGGGACAATGAGCAGTTCTTC
TRBV5-1	TRBJ2-2	NA	NA	CASSREGRPNTGELFF	TGCGCCAGCAGCCGAGAAGGCAGGCCGAACACCGGGGAGCTGTTTTTT
TRBV5-1	TRBJ1-4	NA	TRBD1	CASSLEGAREKLFF	TGCGCCAGCAGCTTGGAGGGGGCGAGGGAAAAACTGTTTTTT
TRBV7-2	TRBJ1-5	few	NA	CASSYDSIQPQHF	TGTGCCAGCAGTTACGACAGTATCCAGCCCCAGCATTTT
TRBV6-5	TRBJ1-6	NA	NA	CASSQVEGSSLHF	TGTGCCAGCAGTCAGGTGGAGGGATCGTCCCTCCACTTT
TRBV5-4	TRBJ1-6	NA	NA	CASSIPGLEGGHSPLHF	TGTGCCAGCAGCATCCCCGGATTGGAGGGAGGCCATTCACCCCTCCACTTT
TRBV7-8	TRBJ1-4	NA	NA	CASSVATNEKLFF	TGTGCCAGCAGCGTTGCAACTAATGAAAAACTGTTTTTT
TRBV3-1/TRBV3-2	TRBJ1-1	few	TRBD1	CASSHPQGGTEAFF	TGTGCCAGCAGCCACCCCCAGGGGGGCACTGAAGCTTTCTTT
TRBV7-6	TRBJ1-3	NA	NA	CASSYNGVSGNTIYF	TGTGCCAGCAGCTACAACGGGGTCTCTGGAAACACCATATATTTT
TRBV5-1	TRBJ2-1	NA	TRBD2	CASSLEREDVNEQFF	TGCGCCAGCAGCTTGGAGCGGGAGGACGTGAATGAGCAGTTCTTC
TRBV7-8	TRBJ2-3	NA	NA	CASSPDMRGRTQYF	TGTGCCAGCAGCCCGGACATGAGGGGTCGGACGCAGTATTTT
TRBV7-9	TRBJ2-7	few	NA	CASSPAPQGPVEQYF	TGTGCCAGCAGCCCCGCCCCCCAGGGGCCAGTCGAGCAGTACTTC
TRBV20-1	TRBJ2-7	few	NA	CSASPRNSYEQYF	TGCAGTGCTAGTCCTAGAAATTCCTACGAGCAGTACTTC
TRBV29-1	TRBJ2-7	NA	NA	CSVVGTRIYEQYF	TGCAGCGTTGTAGGGACAAGGATCTACGAGCAGTACTTC
TRBV28	TRBJ1-4	once	TRBD1	CASSLGTAHPATNEKLFF	TGTGCCAGCAGTTTAGGGACAGCACATCCTGCAACTAATGAAAAACTGTTTTTT